These T cell receptor beta chains were read from a single sample in a study of cytomegalovirus exposure and HLA in healthy donors. Measured with immunoSEQ multiplex PCR; TCRdb has only the in-frame clones, and not every one. Here the sample spans under 200,000 clones, approximately 77% being singletons. The source material was PBMCs. The receptors were sampled from a male donor in good health and CMV-seropositive. CDR3s include the opening cysteine and the closing phenylalanine or tryptophan. The D gene is left open where the match is weak. The listing skips clone size in some rows; elsewhere it reads once, few, many or a size class.

J: TRBJ2-3; V: TRBV30; D: NA; size: NA; CDR3: CAWLSGGRTDTQYF
J: TRBJ2-7; V: TRBV5-6; D: NA; size: NA; CDR3: CASSLGGDEQYF
J: TRBJ2-1; V: TRBV6-5; D: TRBD1; size: few; CDR3: CASSGQGHNEQFF
J: TRBJ1-5; V: TRBV5-8; D: NA; size: NA; CDR3: CPGCRGCNQPQHF
J: TRBJ1-1; V: TRBV6-5; D: TRBD1; size: NA; CDR3: CASTRQGISAEAFF
J: TRBJ2-3; V: TRBV19; D: NA; size: NA; CDR3: CASSITGSETDTQYF
J: TRBJ2-3; V: TRBV4-3; D: TRBD2; size: few; CDR3: CASSQGLAGGADTQYF
J: TRBJ1-5; V: TRBV10-2; D: NA; size: few; CDR3: CASSEAKSNQPQHF
J: TRBJ1-6; V: TRBV27; D: NA; size: NA; CDR3: CASSITGNSPLHF
J: TRBJ1-4; V: TRBV4-1; D: NA; size: few; CDR3: CASSPSGGANEKLFF
J: TRBJ1-2; V: TRBV6-1; D: TRBD1; size: NA; CDR3: CASSDPGTGDDYGYTF
J: TRBJ2-1; V: TRBV27; D: NA; size: once; CDR3: CASSLQGEQFF
J: TRBJ1-5; V: TRBV27; D: NA; size: NA; CDR3: CASSLEAHDQPQHF
J: TRBJ2-1; V: TRBV4-3; D: TRBD1; size: NA; CDR3: CASSQGWTGGYNEQFF
J: TRBJ2-7; V: TRBV30; D: TRBD2; size: NA; CDR3: CAWSNGGAFYEQYF
J: TRBJ2-4; V: TRBV7-9; D: TRBD2; size: few; CDR3: CASSLEEGGANIQYF
J: TRBJ2-7; V: TRBV11-2; D: TRBD1; size: NA; CDR3: CASSLQTGAYEQYF
J: TRBJ1-4; V: TRBV6-6; D: TRBD1; size: NA; CDR3: CASSYPGQPEKLFF
J: TRBJ1-3; V: TRBV29-1; D: NA; size: once; CDR3: CSVAHRGSSGNTIYF
J: TRBJ1-1; V: TRBV6-5; D: NA; size: NA; CDR3: CASRGLTTGSTEAFF
J: TRBJ2-1; V: TRBV5-8; D: NA; size: NA; CDR3: CASSLGEPSYNEQFF
J: TRBJ1-6; V: TRBV4-2; D: NA; size: NA; CDR3: CASSQWGHGSSYNSPLHF
J: TRBJ1-5; V: TRBV30; D: NA; size: few; CDR3: CAWSVRVDQPQHF
J: TRBJ2-5; V: TRBV9; D: NA; size: few; CDR3: CASSSSGGRGMTQYF
J: TRBJ1-1; V: TRBV5-1; D: NA; size: NA; CDR3: CASTVSGNTEAFF
J: TRBJ1-1; V: TRBV27; D: NA; size: NA; CDR3: CAGGGRRTEAFF
J: TRBJ2-6; V: TRBV19; D: NA; size: NA; CDR3: CASSSRDSGANVLTF
J: TRBJ1-2; V: TRBV2; D: NA; size: NA; CDR3: CASGPGGRIYGYTF
J: TRBJ2-7; V: TRBV2; D: NA; size: NA; CDR3: CASIPETGDEQYF
J: TRBJ1-4; V: TRBV5-1; D: NA; size: NA; CDR3: CASSSRDINEKLFF
J: TRBJ2-1; V: TRBV18; D: NA; size: once; CDR3: CASSPQTRGQLINEQFF
J: TRBJ2-5; V: TRBV13; D: NA; size: NA; CDR3: CASSFRETQYF
J: TRBJ2-7; V: TRBV7-8; D: NA; size: NA; CDR3: CASSLKLASTYEQYF
J: TRBJ1-2; V: TRBV6-5; D: TRBD1; size: once; CDR3: CASRDRGVSYGYTF
J: TRBJ1-6; V: TRBV7-2; D: TRBD1; size: NA; CDR3: CASSMRGTPGQGGNSPLHF
J: TRBJ2-1; V: TRBV7-3; D: TRBD2; size: NA; CDR3: CASSLVSGGAYEQFF
J: TRBJ2-7; V: TRBV15; D: NA; size: NA; CDR3: CATSRVGRRRETYEQYF
J: TRBJ1-1; V: TRBV2; D: NA; size: once; CDR3: CASRLGRGTEAFF
J: TRBJ1-3; V: TRBV2; D: NA; size: NA; CDR3: CASRYDRYSGNTIYF
J: TRBJ1-6; V: TRBV7-6; D: NA; size: NA; CDR3: CASSLGGDSPLHF
J: TRBJ1-1; V: TRBV2; D: NA; size: NA; CDR3: CASSVGTPFATEAFF
J: TRBJ2-1; V: TRBV13; D: NA; size: NA; CDR3: CASSPGTLFYNEQFF
J: TRBJ2-5; V: TRBV6-5; D: NA; size: NA; CDR3: CASSYVASDQETQYF
J: TRBJ1-1; V: TRBV2; D: TRBD1; size: NA; CDR3: CASSEPWTGDLNTEAFF
J: TRBJ1-6; V: TRBV30; D: TRBD1; size: NA; CDR3: CAWRGGQTNSPLHF
J: TRBJ1-4; V: TRBV2; D: TRBD1; size: NA; CDR3: CASSEEVAGGGKLFF
J: TRBJ2-5; V: TRBV19; D: NA; size: NA; CDR3: CASSAGTEYVPQETQYF
J: TRBJ2-5; V: TRBV6-6; D: TRBD1; size: NA; CDR3: CASSYFRTGETQYF
J: TRBJ2-3; V: TRBV6-5; D: NA; size: NA; CDR3: CASSSYSTDTQYF
J: TRBJ2-3; V: TRBV7-9; D: TRBD2; size: NA; CDR3: CASSLAGGAPDTQYF
J: TRBJ2-4; V: TRBV18; D: TRBD1; size: few; CDR3: CASSRTGVSGKNIQYF
J: TRBJ2-7; V: TRBV25-1; D: NA; size: NA; CDR3: CASRPQGGEQYF
J: TRBJ1-1; V: TRBV2; D: NA; size: few; CDR3: CASSERLTPGGFF